The 12 T cell receptor beta chains below come from one sample, sequenced in a study of T cells in localized non-small cell lung cancer. Data came from immunoSEQ multiplex PCR; TCRdb stores just in-frame clones and leaves some out. The sample has some 30,000 clones; around nine tenths are singletons. Sequenced here: peripheral blood, sampled before any cancer treatment. All receptors come from a female donor aged 60 or older with stage I lung adenocarcinoma.

This chain joins TRBV7-2 and TRBJ2-1; D call uncertain. This CDR3 is 15 amino acids long. CDR1 SGHTA and CDR2 FQGNSA come from the germline V gene. V was trimmed by 0 bases and J by 3 bases, leaving 9 bases between them. The CDR3: CASSLASSGYNEQFF. The CDR3 DNA reads as TGTGCCAGCAGCTTAGCCTCCTCGGGCTACAATGAGCAGTTCTTC.

J is TRBJ1-1 and V is TRBV5-1, with TRBD1 matching 10 bases. The CDR3 loop spans 14 amino acids. Trimming cost V 5 bases and J 11 bases; bases outside gene matches: 12. Germline V CDR1 and CDR2: SGHRS, YFSETQ. CDR3 amino acids: CASSPGTGDGGAFF. Here the CDR3 DNA reads TGCGCCAGCAGTCCCGGGACAGGGGACGGAGGGGCTTTCTTT.

This chain joins TRBV7-2 and TRBJ1-2, with a weak D call TRBD1 (5 bases). Trimming shortened V by 1 base and J by 4 bases, and 10 bases separated the two germline ends. The germline gives CDR1 SGHTA, CDR2 FQGNSA. The CDR3 loop spans 14 amino acids. The CDR3 spells CASSLDGGGYGYTF. The DNA for the CDR3 is TGTGCCAGCAGCTTAGATGGGGGTGGCTATGGCTACACCTTC.

The J gene is TRBJ2-5, the V gene TRBV18; a possible D gene is TRBD2 (6 bases). Looked up from germline, CDR1 is KGHSH and CDR2 is LQKENI. The length of the CDR3 is 14 residues. Deletions cut 2 bases from V and 3 bases from J, with 10 bases between. In nucleotides, the CDR3 is TGTGCCAGCTCACCAAGGGGACTTGAAGAGACCCAGTACTTC. Amino acid sequence: CASSPRGLEETQYF.

V is TRBV7-9 and J is TRBJ2-5, with D unresolved. The CDR3 extends over 14 amino acids. Trimming took off 5 bases at V and 0 bases at J, with 10 bases between the two ends. CDR1 is SEHNR, CDR2 FQNEAQ, per germline (reference sequence). CDR3 sequence (DNA): TGTGCCAGCAGCCCGTTGTCGTACCAAGAGACCCAGTACTTC. This encodes CASSPLSYQETQYF.

This clone was observed a handful of times. The gene calls are TRBV19 and TRBJ2-1, with TRBD2 matching over 11 bases. CDR1 and CDR2 from the germline V gene are LNHDA and SQIVND (reference sequence). V was clipped by 7 bases and J by 9 bases; unmatched bases: 11. The CDR3 covers 15 residues. The CDR3 DNA reads TGTGCCAGTAACAGTGGGGCTAGCGGGAGGTCTGAGCAGTTCTTC. This codes for CASNSGASGRSEQFF.

The rearrangement links TRBV28 to TRBJ2-3; D may be TRBD2 (6 bases). This CDR3 region has 14 residues. Germline CDR1 reads MDHEN; CDR2 reads SYDVKM. Trimming shortened V by 7 bases and J by 10 bases, and 21 bases separated the two germline ends. The CDR3 DNA reads TGTGCCAGCAAAACCGGGACTCTAAACCTGTCGCAGTATTTT. As protein: CASKTGTLNLSQYF. Drawing the rest from reference TRBV28 and TRBJ2-3, the complete variable domain is DVKVTQSSRYLVKRTGEKVFLECVQDMDHENMFWYRQDPGLGLRLIYFSYDVKMKEKGDIPEGYSVSREKKERFSLILESASTNQTSMYLCASKTGTLNLSQYFGPGTRLTVL.

The chain recombines TRBV7-2 with TRBJ2-5; D is unresolved. The J call may be mistaken, given a closer DNA end match to TRBJ2-7. From germline, CDR1 is SGHTA and CDR2 FQGNSA. This CDR3 has 12 amino acids. CDR3 in amino acids: CASSLKAYEQYF. The CDR3 nucleotides are TGTGCCAGCAGCCTTAAAGCCTACGAGCAGTACTTC.

The chain is built from TRBV18 and TRBJ1-5, with D possibly being TRBD1 (6 bases). The CDR3 loop spans 14 amino acids. CDR1 and CDR2 from the germline V gene are KGHSH and LQKENI. V lost 0 bases to trimming and J lost 7 bases, with 10 bases between them. CDR3 in DNA: TGTGCCAGCTCACCACCAGGGGGGTTGCAGCCCCAGCATTTT. Encoded protein: CASSPPGGLQPQHF.

The chain links TRBV15 to TRBJ2-1; 11 nucleotides match TRBD1. Germline values: CDR1 LNHNV, CDR2 YYDKDF (reference sequence). The CDR3 contains 16 residues. Trimming took 1 base from V and 2 from J; bases not matched to a gene: 1. The CDR3 nucleotides are TGTGCCACCAGCAGAGGGGGACAGGGGGCCTACAATGAGCAGTTCTTC. Translated: CATSRGGQGAYNEQFF.

V gene TRBV18 combines with J gene TRBJ1-5, with D maybe TRBD1 (6 bases). The V end lost 3 bases, the J end lost 0 bases, and 9 bases lay between the germline ends. This CDR3 is built from 15 residues. The germline V gene has CDR1 KGHSH and CDR2 LQKENI. Here the CDR3 reads CASSPQGYSNQPQHF. DNA for the CDR3: TGTGCCAGCTCACCGCAGGGGTATAGCAATCAGCCCCAGCATTTT.

The chain uses TRBV19 and TRBJ1-1; 8 bases match TRBD1. Germline loops: CDR1 LNHDA, CDR2 SQIVND (reference sequence). V was pared by 5 bases and J by 0 bases, with 8 bases of the junction left unmatched. This CDR3 contains 16 residues. CDR3 sequence: CASSPGQGGMNTEAFF. CDR3 DNA sequence: TGTGCCAGTAGTCCTGGACAGGGCGGAATGAACACTGAAGCTTTCTTT. Supplemented by reference TRBV19 and TRBJ1-1, the full variable domain reads DGGITQSPKYLFRKEGQNVTLSCEQNLNHDAMYWYRQDPGQGLRLIYYSQIVNDFQKGDIAEGYSVSREKKESFPLTVTSAQKNPTAFYLCASSPGQGGMNTEAFFGQGTRLTVV.